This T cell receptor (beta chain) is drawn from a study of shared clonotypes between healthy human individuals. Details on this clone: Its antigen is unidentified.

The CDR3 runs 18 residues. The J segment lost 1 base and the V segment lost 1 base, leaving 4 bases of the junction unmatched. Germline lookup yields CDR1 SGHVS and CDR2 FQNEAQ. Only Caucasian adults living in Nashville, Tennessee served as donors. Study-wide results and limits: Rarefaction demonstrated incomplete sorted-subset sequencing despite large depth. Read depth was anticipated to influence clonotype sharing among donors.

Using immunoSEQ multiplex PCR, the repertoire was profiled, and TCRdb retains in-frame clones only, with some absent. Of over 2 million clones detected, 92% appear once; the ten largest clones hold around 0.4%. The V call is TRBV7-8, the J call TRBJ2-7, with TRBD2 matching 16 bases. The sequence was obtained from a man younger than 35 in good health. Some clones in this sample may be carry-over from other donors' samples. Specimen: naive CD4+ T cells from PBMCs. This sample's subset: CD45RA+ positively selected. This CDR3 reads CASSLVAGLAGGSYEQYF. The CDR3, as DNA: TGTGCCAGCAGCTTAGTTGCGGGACTAGCGGGAGGGTCCTACGAGCAGTACTTC.